This T cell receptor beta chain stems from a study of blood T cell repertoires in COVID-19. Germline CDR1 and CDR2: SSHAT and FNYEAQ (reference sequence). The CDR3 has 15 amino acids. This clone was seen only once. At one end the junction does not follow the germline gene, possibly because of a read error. Assay: immunoSEQ multiplex PCR; the TCRdb copy retains only in-frame clones and omits some. The sample records about 130,000 clones, around 87% being singletons. The sequence was collected from a man aged 45-65 years with active COVID-19. The chain employs TRBV7-7 and TRBJ2-7; 8 positions agree with TRBD2. Sample: peripheral blood. CDR3 nucleotides: TGTGCTAGCAGCTTAGGAGCGGGGGTTACCTACGAGCAGTACTTC. This codes for CASSLGAGVTYEQYF.